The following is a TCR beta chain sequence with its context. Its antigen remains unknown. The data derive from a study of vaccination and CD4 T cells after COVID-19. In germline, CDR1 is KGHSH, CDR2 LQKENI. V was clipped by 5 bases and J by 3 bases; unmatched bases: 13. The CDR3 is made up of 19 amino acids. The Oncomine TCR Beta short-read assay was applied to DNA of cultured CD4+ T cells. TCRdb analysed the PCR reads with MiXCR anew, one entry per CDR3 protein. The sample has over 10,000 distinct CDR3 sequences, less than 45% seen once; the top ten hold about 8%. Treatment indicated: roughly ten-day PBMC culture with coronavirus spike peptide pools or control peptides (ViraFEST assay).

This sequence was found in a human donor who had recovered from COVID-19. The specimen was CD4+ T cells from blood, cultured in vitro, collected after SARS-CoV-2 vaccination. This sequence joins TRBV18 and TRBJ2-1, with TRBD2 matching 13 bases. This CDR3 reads CASSSSGLAGLKVYNEQFF. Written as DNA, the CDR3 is TGTGCCAGCTCATCATCGGGACTAGCGGGATTAAAGGTCTACAATGAGCAGTTCTTC.